This T cell receptor (beta chain) appears in the sequencing data of a study of cytomegalovirus exposure and HLA in healthy donors. Study-level results: Rare TCR sequences dominated, though some public TCRs recurred in many donors. Three CMV-associated chains proved CMV antigen-specific in vitro. Cytomegalovirus association was assigned to about 150 TCR beta chains.

V lost 5 bases and J lost 7; bases outside the gene matches: 21. In germline, CDR1 is SGHAT, CDR2 FQNNGV. CDR3 length: 19 residues. The method was immunoSEQ multiplex PCR; TCRdb's version includes in-frame clones alone and lacks a portion of them. The sample has about 400,000 clones, roughly 89% seen once. This clone was found once. Its antigen is unknown. The donors were members of the validation cohort comprising over a hundred subjects, separate from the roughly 730-subject first cohort. This clonotype was obtained from a woman aged 18-29 years in good health and CMV-seronegative. V gene TRBV11-2 combines with J gene TRBJ2-2; 8 bases line up with TRBD1. Input material: PBMCs. The CDR3 DNA reads TGTGCCAGCAGCCCACCACCTGTAAGGACAGGGTCTCCTAGCGGGGAGCTGTTTTTT. Its translation: CASSPPPVRTGSPSGELFF.